These T cell receptor beta chains were read from a single sample in a study of monozygotic twins with inflammatory bowel disease. With the 5' RACE reads reprocessed, TCRdb shows one record per CDR3 protein and no DNA. This sample carries some 150,000 distinct CDR3 sequences, with 2.4% going to the ten biggest clones. Sequencing input: blood. These receptors were taken from a human donor with ulcerative colitis or Crohn's disease, or a healthy co-twin of an affected twin (not recorded which). CDR3s include the opening cysteine and the closing phenylalanine or tryptophan.

V gene: TRBV4-1; J gene: TRBJ2-5; CDR3 length: 19; CDR3 protein: CASSQAGTSGSGTGETQYF
V gene: TRBV5-6; J gene: TRBJ2-7; CDR3 length: 15; CDR3 protein: CASSPAHRESGEQYF
V gene: TRBV12-3/TRBV12-4; J gene: TRBJ2-5; CDR3 length: 14; CDR3 protein: CASSLDRSRETQYF
V gene: TRBV7-6; J gene: TRBJ2-5; CDR3 length: 13; CDR3 protein: CASRRDRGETQYF
V gene: TRBV18; J gene: TRBJ1-5; CDR3 length: 15; CDR3 protein: CASSRDKDSNQPQHF
V gene: TRBV6-5; J gene: TRBJ2-1; CDR3 length: 13; CDR3 protein: CASSLTGRDEQFF
V gene: TRBV10-3; J gene: TRBJ2-7; CDR3 length: 15; CDR3 protein: CAISERDRGIGEQYF
V gene: TRBV12-3/TRBV12-4; J gene: TRBJ1-5; CDR3 length: 15; CDR3 protein: CASSPAAGGRQPQHF
V gene: TRBV5-1; J gene: TRBJ2-5; CDR3 length: 13; CDR3 protein: CASSLLRAETQYF
V gene: TRBV7-9; J gene: TRBJ2-2; CDR3 length: 14; CDR3 protein: CASSKGLSSGELFF
V gene: TRBV25-1; J gene: TRBJ2-7; CDR3 length: 16; CDR3 protein: CASSEGEDRDHYEQYF
V gene: TRBV2; J gene: TRBJ2-7; CDR3 length: 19; CDR3 protein: CASNTSGAATPSLHDEQYF
V gene: TRBV5-4; J gene: TRBJ1-1; CDR3 length: 14; CDR3 protein: CASSLRTGYTEAFF
V gene: TRBV11-2; J gene: TRBJ2-2; CDR3 length: 17; CDR3 protein: CASSLPPGQANTGELFF
V gene: TRBV5-1; J gene: TRBJ2-2; CDR3 length: 17; CDR3 protein: CASSFAGTSANTGELFF
V gene: TRBV12-3/TRBV12-4; J gene: TRBJ1-2; CDR3 length: 18; CDR3 protein: CASSLVLGKDREDYGYTF
V gene: TRBV20-1; J gene: TRBJ2-7; CDR3 length: 12; CDR3 protein: CSASADLYEQYF
V gene: TRBV6-1; J gene: TRBJ2-2; CDR3 length: 14; CDR3 protein: CASNRDKNTGELFF
V gene: TRBV4-1; J gene: TRBJ2-1; CDR3 length: 16; CDR3 protein: CASSQLLAGSHNEQFF
V gene: TRBV5-1; J gene: TRBJ1-1; CDR3 length: 16; CDR3 protein: CASSFNTGTMNTEAFF
V gene: TRBV20-1; J gene: TRBJ2-1; CDR3 length: 15; CDR3 protein: CSARGEASGYNEQFF
V gene: TRBV5-4; J gene: TRBJ2-3; CDR3 length: 13; CDR3 protein: CASSVEGFDTQYF
V gene: TRBV5-6; J gene: TRBJ2-5; CDR3 length: 15; CDR3 protein: CASSLSLAGGKTQYF
V gene: TRBV5-1; J gene: TRBJ2-1; CDR3 length: 13; CDR3 protein: CASSTPPVNEQFF
V gene: TRBV24-1; J gene: TRBJ2-3; CDR3 length: 17; CDR3 protein: CATSDLASGGSTDTQYF
V gene: TRBV20-1; J gene: TRBJ1-1; CDR3 length: 11; CDR3 protein: CSAKGGAEAFF
V gene: TRBV6-5; J gene: TRBJ1-1; CDR3 length: 13; CDR3 protein: CATGQGALTEAFF
V gene: TRBV10-3; J gene: TRBJ2-1; CDR3 length: 13; CDR3 protein: CAISESSSNEQFF
V gene: TRBV28; J gene: TRBJ1-3; CDR3 length: 14; CDR3 protein: CASSLWGQGDTIYF
V gene: TRBV4-1; J gene: TRBJ1-1; CDR3 length: 13; CDR3 protein: CASSSTGRTEAFF
V gene: TRBV28; J gene: TRBJ2-7; CDR3 length: 13; CDR3 protein: CASSLALAYEQYF
V gene: TRBV7-8; J gene: TRBJ1-1; CDR3 length: 16; CDR3 protein: CASSIRSVGLNTEAFF
V gene: TRBV5-1; J gene: TRBJ1-1; CDR3 length: 14; CDR3 protein: CASKRSGEGTEAFF